A selection of T cell receptor beta chains follows, all from one sample in a study of cytomegalovirus exposure and HLA in healthy donors. Assay: immunoSEQ multiplex PCR; the TCRdb copy retains only in-frame clones and omits some. The sample includes about 180,000 clones, around 87% of them seen just once. Material: PBMCs. The receptors stem from a woman aged 30 to 39 in good health and CMV-seronegative. Each CDR3 is given with its conserved first and last residue. The D gene is left open where the match is weak. The size entry is marked missing in some rows and otherwise reads once, few, many or a size class.

J gene	CDR3 length	clone size	V gene	D gene	CDR3 DNA	CDR3 protein
TRBJ1-2	14	NA	TRBV19	TRBD1	TGTGCCAGCCAGGGACAGGGAGAGAGCTATGGCTACACCTTC	CASQGQGESYGYTF
TRBJ2-1	16	NA	TRBV9	TRBD2	TGTGCCAGCAGCCTCCCTCTGGCGGGGGGGCCTGAGGAGCAGTTCTTC	CASSLPLAGGPEEQFF
TRBJ2-2	18	once	TRBV7-6	TRBD2	TGTGCCAGCAGCGTACGACTAGCGGGGGACACAAACACCGGGGAGCTGTTTTTT	CASSVRLAGDTNTGELFF
TRBJ1-2	13	NA	TRBV5-5	NA	TGTGCCAGCAGCTTGGACTACACCCCAGGCTACACCTTC	CASSLDYTPGYTF
TRBJ2-6	12	NA	TRBV9	NA	TGTGCCAGCAGCGCAAGTTCGGACGTCCTGACTTTC	CASSASSDVLTF
TRBJ1-4	16	NA	TRBV7-9	TRBD1	TGTGCCAGCAGCTTATCCACCGGGACAGTAAATGAAAAACTGTTTTTT	CASSLSTGTVNEKLFF
TRBJ1-1	15	once	TRBV6-6	NA	TGTGCCAGCAGTTACTTGGGGGGGAGGGTATTTAATGCTTTCTTT	CASSYLGGRVFNAFF
TRBJ2-7	16	NA	TRBV7-9	NA	TGTGCCAGCAGCTCGCGGGACGGAGGAAATGCCTACGAGCAGTACTTC	CASSSRDGGNAYEQYF
TRBJ2-7	15	NA	TRBV7-2	TRBD2	TGTGCCAGCAGCCCCCGAAGCGGGGGGGCCCACGAGCAGTACTTC	CASSPRSGGAHEQYF
TRBJ1-3	16	NA	TRBV11-2	NA	TGTGCCAGCAGCTCCCTGGCAAACGTCTCTGGAAACACCATATATTTT	CASSSLANVSGNTIYF
TRBJ1-5	15	NA	TRBV19	NA	TGTGCCAGTAGCCCTGACAGGTTCCGCAATCAGCCCCAGCATTTT	CASSPDRFRNQPQHF
TRBJ1-6	16	NA	TRBV5-6	TRBD1	TGTGCCAGCAGCCCCGAACAGGGGGTAAGAAATTCACCCCTCCACTTT	CASSPEQGVRNSPLHF
TRBJ2-3	15	once	TRBV27	NA	TGTGCCAGCAGTTTAGTCCTCAGGGGACCAGATACGCAGTATTTT	CASSLVLRGPDTQYF
TRBJ2-2	14	NA	TRBV6-1	TRBD1	TGTGCCAGCAAACCCGGGACAGACACCGGGGAGCTGTTTTTT	CASKPGTDTGELFF
TRBJ2-3	15	NA	TRBV30	NA	TGTGCCCTAAGTATCCGGGGTACTAGCACAGATACGCAGTATTTT	CALSIRGTSTDTQYF
TRBJ2-7	16	NA	TRBV5-1	NA	TGCGCCAGCAGCTTGGGCCAGGGCCGAGGCGGCTACGAGCAGTACTTC	CASSLGQGRGGYEQYF
TRBJ2-3	15	NA	TRBV6-5	TRBD1	TGTGCCAGCAGTACGACAGGGATCCCCACAGATACGCAGTATTTT	CASSTTGIPTDTQYF
TRBJ2-1	15	NA	TRBV5-1	TRBD1	TGCGCCAGCAGCTCGGGACAGGGGGGGCACAATGAGCAGTTCTTC	CASSSGQGGHNEQFF
TRBJ1-1	11	NA	TRBV4-2	NA	TGTGCCAGCAGCCAAACACGCGGTGTGTTCTTT	CASSQTRGVFF
TRBJ2-1	15	NA	TRBV2	TRBD2	TGTGCCAGCAGTGCGACTAGCGGGGTCGGCAATGAGCAGTTCTTC	CASSATSGVGNEQFF
TRBJ2-5	15	NA	TRBV7-8	TRBD1	TGTGCCAGCAGCTTCGGGACAGGGGGCTTAGAGACCCAGTACTTC	CASSFGTGGLETQYF
TRBJ2-2	17	NA	TRBV4-1	TRBD2	TGCGCCAGCAGCCAAGATATGAGCGGGGGGGCGACCGGGGAGCTGTTTTTT	CASSQDMSGGATGELFF
TRBJ1-2	13	few	TRBV19	TRBD1	TGTGCCAGTAGTATAAGACAGGGAGGAGGCTACACCTTC	CASSIRQGGGYTF
TRBJ1-2	17	NA	TRBV4-1	TRBD1	TGCGCCAGCAGCCCATTGGACAGGGGTGAAATCGGCTATGGCTACACCTTC	CASSPLDRGEIGYGYTF
TRBJ2-5	17	NA	TRBV29-1	NA	TGCAGCGTTGAGTGGGCTGCGGGCGCAAGATACCAAGAGACCCAGTACTTC	CSVEWAAGARYQETQYF
TRBJ1-5	15	NA	TRBV27	NA	TGTGCCAGCAGTTGGAACACAGGGTCGGGGCAGCCCCAGCATTTT	CASSWNTGSGQPQHF
TRBJ2-2	15	NA	TRBV6-1	NA	TGTGCCAGCCGTCGGGGAGGTTACGACACCGGGGAGCTGTTTTTT	CASRRGGYDTGELFF
TRBJ1-5	15	NA	TRBV2	TRBD1	TGTGCCAGCACCTGGACAGGAGGGAGCAATCAGCCCCAGCATTTT	CASTWTGGSNQPQHF
TRBJ2-2	18	NA	TRBV4-1	NA	TGCGCCAGCAGCCAAGATAACCAAGGGGTATCGAACACCGGGGAGCTGTTTTTT	CASSQDNQGVSNTGELFF